A single sample is the source of the 14 T cell receptor beta chains below, sequenced in a study of somatic mutations in cytotoxic T cells in rheumatoid arthritis. Assay: immunoSEQ multiplex PCR; the TCRdb copy retains only in-frame clones and omits some. There are fewer than 25,000 clones in the sample; approximately 80% occur only once, and approximately 10% lies in the top ten. Specimen: CD8+ T cells sorted from blood. The receptors come from an adult with rheumatoid arthritis.

V gene TRBV4-3 combines with J gene TRBJ2-3; D possibly corresponds to TRBD2 (6 bases). Per the germline V gene, CDR1 is LGHNA and CDR2 is YSLEER. CDR3 size: 16 residues. Trimming shortened V by 0 bases and J by 0 bases, and 10 bases separated the two germline ends. As DNA, the CDR3 is TGCGCCAGCAGCCAAGAATGGGGAGGCAGCACAGATACGCAGTATTTT. Residues: CASSQEWGGSTDTQYF.

The CDR3 protein is CASSQVPRVGGTNEQFF. CDR3 in DNA: TGTGCCAGCAGCCAAGTTCCCCGGGTAGGGGGTACCAATGAGCAGTTCTTC. This chain connects TRBV4-2 to TRBJ2-1; a weak D match, TRBD1 (6 bases). V was clipped by 1 base and J by 6 bases, with 19 bases between them. This CDR3 region has 17 residues. Germline CDR1 reads LGHNA; CDR2 reads YNFKEQ.

This chain uses TRBV7-9 with TRBJ2-7; possibly TRBD2 for D (6 bases). Germline V gene sequence: CDR1 SEHNR, CDR2 FQNEAQ (reference sequence). CDR3 length: 15 amino acids. Trimming shortened V by 1 base and J by 1 base, and 11 bases separated the two germline ends. DNA for the CDR3: TGTGCCAGCAGCTTAGGTGGCGCGGGGTCCTACGAGCAGTACTTC. It encodes CASSLGGAGSYEQYF.

The rearrangement joins TRBV4-3 to TRBJ1-4; D is undetermined. CDR1 LGHNA and CDR2 YSLEER come from the germline V gene. The V gene lost 6 bases and the J gene lost 8 bases, with 7 bases spanning the gap. The CDR3 has 11 amino acids. DNA for the CDR3: TGCGCCAGCAGTCACAGAGAAAAACTGTTTTTT. Translation: CASSHREKLFF.

This clone was seen only a few times. This rearrangement joins TRBV27 to TRBJ1-1, with D perhaps matching TRBD1 (6 bases). CDR3 length equals 16 residues. Deletions cut 5 bases from V and 1 base from J, with 17 bases between. The germline CDR1 and CDR2 sequences are MNHEY and SMNVEV (reference sequence). This chain's CDR3 is CASSQYPQGRNTEAFF. The CDR3, as DNA: TGTGCCAGCAGTCAATACCCCCAGGGGAGGAACACTGAAGCTTTCTTT.

The rearrangement links TRBV15 to TRBJ2-7; weak D call: TRBD1 (5 bases). Germline lookup yields CDR1 LNHNV and CDR2 YYDKDF (reference sequence). CDR3 length equals 13 residues. Trimming removed 3 bases at V and 3 bases at J, with 9 bases between. DNA for the CDR3: TGTGCCACCAGCAGTGCCAGGGTCTACGAGCAGTACTTC. Its translation: CATSSARVYEQYF.

This clone was seen more than once but under ten times. The V and J genes are TRBV27 and TRBJ2-1; 11 bases are shared with TRBD2. After removal of 4 bases from V and 4 bases from J, the junction contained 12 bases not matched to a gene. Germline lookup yields CDR1 MNHEY and CDR2 SMNVEV (reference sequence). The CDR3 contains 18 residues. Here the CDR3 DNA reads TGTGCCAGCAGTTCCGGGACTAGCGGAGAGAGGCCTTACAATGAGCAGTTCTTC. Translating it yields CASSSGTSGERPYNEQFF.

This clone came up a few times. The V and J genes are TRBV6-5 and TRBJ2-7; D is ambiguous. Germline V gives CDR1 MNHEY, CDR2 SVGAGI. With 2 bases removed from V and 3 bases from J, the gap between germline ends came to 11 bases. This CDR3 is 14 amino acids long. The CDR3 DNA reads as TGTGCCAGCAGTTACCGAGCAGGCAGCTACGAGCAGTACTTC. Its translation is CASSYRAGSYEQYF.

In its sample, this clone was seen a few times. V usage is TRBV4-2 and J usage is TRBJ2-7, with D perhaps given as TRBD1 or TRBD2 (5 bases each). Trimming removed 2 bases at V and 3 bases at J, with 14 bases between. From germline, CDR1 is LGHNA and CDR2 YNFKEQ. This CDR3 has 15 amino acids. The CDR3 sequence: CASSQNLGVDYEQYF. Written as DNA, the CDR3 is TGTGCCAGCAGCCAAAACTTGGGGGTGGACTACGAGCAGTACTTC.

By frequency in the sample, this clone is medium-sized. This rearrangement joins TRBV6-1 to TRBJ2-3, with 7 bases that match TRBD2. Germline CDR1 and CDR2: MNHNS and SASEGT. V was pared by 4 bases and J by 0 bases, with 4 bases of the junction left unmatched. CDR3 length: 15 amino acids. The CDR3 DNA reads TGTGCCAGCAGTGTTTATAGCGGGAGCACAGATACGCAGTATTTT. Residues: CASSVYSGSTDTQYF.

In its sample, this clone was seen a few times. V is TRBV9 and J is TRBJ2-2; D unresolved. CDR1 SGDLS and CDR2 YYNGEE come from the germline V gene. The CDR3 extends over 15 amino acids. Between the trimmed V and J ends, which lost 3 bases and 0 bases, there was a span of 9 bases. In DNA form, the CDR3 reads TGTGCCAGCAGCGCGAGTGTGACGAACACCGGGGAGCTGTTTTTT. Its translation is CASSASVTNTGELFF.

The chain is built from TRBV19 and TRBJ1-1; weak D call: TRBD1 (5 bases). This CDR3 comprises 16 residues. V dropped 4 bases and J dropped 0 bases, with 15 bases sitting between them. Germline V lookup: CDR1 LNHDA, CDR2 SQIVND (reference sequence). Here the CDR3 DNA reads TGTGCCAGTAGTAAGGGGAGCGGATTACTGAACACTGAAGCTTTCTTT. Its translation: CASSKGSGLLNTEAFF.

The CDR3 loop is CASSWAGVDGPTEAFF. CDR3 in DNA: TGTGCCAGCAGTTGGGCAGGGGTCGACGGTCCTACTGAAGCTTTCTTT. J is TRBJ1-1 and V is TRBV6-6, with D tentatively TRBD1 (6 bases). This CDR3 has 16 residues. The ends were cut back, 4 bases at V and 5 bases at J, with 20 bases in the middle. CDR1 is MNHNY and CDR2 is SVGAGI in the germline V gene (reference sequence).

This clone was counted between two and nine times. The chain joins TRBV9 to TRBJ2-1, with 7 positions matching TRBD2. With V trimmed by 2 bases and J by 0 bases, 5 bases remained unmatched. Germline-derived CDR1 and CDR2 are SGDLS and YYNGEE. The CDR3 contains 16 residues. Written as DNA, the CDR3 is TGTGCCAGCAGCGTGAGGGACTACAGCTCCTACAATGAGCAGTTCTTC. Its translation is CASSVRDYSSYNEQFF.